The 23 T cell receptor beta chains below were found in one sample sequenced in a study of beta chain features in type 1 diabetes. The study reverse transcribed the entire isolated RNA, so it sequenced expressed TCRB transcripts. Generated by immunoSEQ multiplex PCR, the TCRdb table keeps only in-frame clones and is missing some. The sample consists of approximately 60,000 clones, around three fifths of them appearing once. Input material: Tregs from blood. The receptor set was obtained from a young woman in good health.

J is TRBJ1-5 and V is TRBV7-2; D gene uncertain. Trimming pared 4 bases from V and 0 bases from J, leaving 10 bases between. The V gene's germline CDR1 is SGHTA and CDR2 FQGNSA. The CDR3 covers 15 residues. The CDR3 DNA is TGTGCCAGCAGCTGGGCCGCTCATAGCAATCAGCCCCAGCATTTT. It encodes CASSWAAHSNQPQHF.

There are a few counts of this clone. The chain joins TRBV6-1 to TRBJ1-4, with TRBD1 matching 8 bases. Trimming removed 2 bases from V and 0 bases from J; junction bases left unmatched: 5. This CDR3 spans 17 amino acids. The germline CDR1 and CDR2 sequences are MNHNS and SASEGT. The CDR3: CASSESIRGPTNEKLFF. Here the CDR3 DNA reads TGTGCCAGCAGTGAATCGATCAGGGGGCCAACTAATGAAAAACTGTTTTTT.

This clone has just a few counts. The chain couples TRBV7-2 to TRBJ2-3; 9 nucleotides agree with TRBD2. Germline V gene sequence: CDR1 SGHTA, CDR2 FQGNSA. V was clipped by 3 bases and J by 3 bases; unmatched bases: 4. The CDR3 runs to 15 residues. Here the CDR3 reads CASSLRGGITDTQYF. The CDR3, as DNA: TGTGCCAGCAGCTTGCGGGGGGGCATAACAGATACGCAGTATTTT.

The chain employs TRBV13 and TRBJ2-2; TRBD2 aligns across 8 bases. The CDR3 is made up of 15 amino acids. The ends lost 5 bases at V and 9 bases at J; junction bases unmatched: 11. Per germline, CDR1 PRHDT and CDR2 FYEKMQ (reference sequence). CDR3 bases: TGTGCCAGCAGCCGAAGCGGGGGCTACGCCAGGGAGCTGTTTTTT. This encodes CASSRSGGYARELFF.

This clone was seen a few times. The chain joins TRBV10-1 to TRBJ1-6; D gene ambiguous. The CDR3 totals 12 residues. Trimming shortened V by 8 bases and J by 7 bases, and 9 bases separated the two germline ends. Germline loops: CDR1 WNHNN, CDR2 SYGVQD (reference sequence). CDR3 residues: CASVTENSPLHF. The CDR3 region has the DNA TGCGCCAGCGTTACCGAGAATTCACCCCTCCACTTT.

This rearrangement joins TRBV4-2 to TRBJ1-6; D call uncertain. Germline V gene data show CDR1 as LGHNA and CDR2 as YNFKEQ. The CDR3 length is 17 residues. V dropped 0 bases and J dropped 5 bases, with 14 bases sitting between them. CDR3 loop: CASSQDWVKGDNSPLHF. The CDR3, as DNA: TGTGCCAGCAGCCAAGATTGGGTCAAGGGAGATAATTCACCCCTCCACTTT.

This chain joins TRBV7-2 and TRBJ2-7; D is unresolved. The CDR3 spans 14 residues. Between the trimmed V and J ends, which lost 0 bases and 6 bases, there was a span of 12 bases. The germline gives CDR1 SGHTA, CDR2 FQGNSA. CDR3 DNA sequence: TGTGCCAGCAGCTTAGCTCTCTACGTCCTCGAGCAGTACTTC. The encoded protein is CASSLALYVLEQYF.

The rearrangement links TRBV30 to TRBJ1-6; D ambiguous. Deletions cut 2 bases from V and 9 bases from J, with 14 bases between. Germline CDR1 and CDR2: GTSNPN and SVGIG (reference sequence). This CDR3 is 14 amino acids long. This CDR3 is CAWSRWRETSPLHF. For the CDR3, the DNA is TGTGCCTGGAGTAGGTGGAGGGAGACTTCACCCCTCCACTTT.

CDR3 amino acids: CSVVGQSEQYF. CDR3 DNA: TGCAGCGTGGTGGGACAGTCGGAGCAGTACTTC. The chain has TRBV29-1 and TRBJ2-7, with 7 bases identical to TRBD1. V lost 6 bases, J lost 7 bases, and 6 bases stayed unmatched. This CDR3 comprises 11 residues. Germline V CDR1 and CDR2: SQVTM, ANQGSEA.

The chain employs TRBV5-6 and TRBJ2-1; tentative D call: TRBD2 (6 bases). With 5 bases removed from V and 6 bases from J, the gap between germline ends came to 24 bases. Germline V gene sequence: CDR1 SGHDT, CDR2 YYEEEE. This CDR3 has 17 residues. The CDR3 DNA sequence: TGTGCCAGCAGACTCGGACTAACGACCTTGGGTACCAATGAGCAGTTCTTC. This codes for CASRLGLTTLGTNEQFF.

The chain is built from TRBV5-1 and TRBJ2-7, with D possibly TRBD2 on 5 matching bases. CDR3 length equals 16 residues. CDR1 is SGHRS, CDR2 YFSETQ, per germline. V gave up 1 base and J gave up 5 bases, with 19 bases separating them. The CDR3: CASSLSGLLVGNEQYF. CDR3 DNA sequence: TGCGCCAGCAGCTTGTCGGGATTACTAGTTGGGAACGAGCAGTACTTC.

The chain couples TRBV4-3 to TRBJ2-3, with D possibly matching TRBD1 (6 bases). Germline-derived CDR1 and CDR2 are LGHNA and YSLEER. The CDR3 has 15 residues. V was trimmed by 0 bases and J by 5 bases, leaving 12 bases between them. The CDR3 sequence is CASSQDRGREDTQYF. The DNA for the CDR3 is TGCGCCAGCAGCCAAGACAGGGGCAGGGAAGATACGCAGTATTTT.

This clone came up a few times. This rearrangement joins TRBV5-1 to TRBJ2-7; 9 bases are a match to TRBD1. V shed 0 bases, J shed 8 bases, and the junction held 3 bases outside the gene matches. In germline, CDR1 is SGHRS, CDR2 YFSETQ. There are 13 residues in the CDR3. CDR3 region: CASSLEDRGKQYF. Written as DNA, the CDR3 is TGCGCCAGCAGCTTGGAGGACAGGGGAAAGCAGTACTTC. Looking up the rest from reference TRBV5-1 and TRBJ2-7 gives the full variable domain: KAGVTQTPRYLIKTRGQQVTLSCSPISGHRSVSWYQQTPGQGLQFLFEYFSETQRNKGNFPGRFSGRQFSNSRSEMNVSTLELGDSALYLCASSLEDRGKQYFGPGTRLTVT.

The V gene is TRBV4-1, the J gene TRBJ1-2; 7 bases map to TRBD1. CDR1 MGHRA and CDR2 YSYEKL come from the germline V gene. There are 15 residues in the CDR3. V was pared by 0 bases and J by 6 bases, with 7 bases of the junction left unmatched. The CDR3 loop is CASSQEPGQYNGYTF. The DNA of the CDR3 is TGCGCCAGCAGCCAAGAACCGGGACAGTATAATGGCTACACCTTC.

This chain uses TRBV4-2 with TRBJ2-1; D perhaps matches TRBD2 (5 bases). The CDR3 extends over 16 amino acids. The V gene's germline CDR1 is LGHNA and CDR2 YNFKEQ. V was pared by 0 bases and J by 3 bases, with 12 bases between. The DNA of the CDR3 is TGTGCCAGCAGCCAAGACCCCGGACTGAACTACAATGAGCAGTTCTTC. Translated, it gives CASSQDPGLNYNEQFF.

V usage is TRBV4-1 and J usage is TRBJ2-3, with 8 bases identical to TRBD1. With 0 bases clipped from V and 13 bases from J, the junction kept 6 bases outside the gene matches. Germline loops: CDR1 MGHRA, CDR2 YSYEKL. The CDR3 consists of 13 residues. CDR3 DNA sequence: TGCGCCAGCAGCCAAGATCGATACAGGGGGAAGTATTTT. Amino acid sequence: CASSQDRYRGKYF.

The V and J genes are TRBV30 and TRBJ2-3; D might be TRBD1 (5 bases). Germline lookup yields CDR1 GTSNPN and CDR2 SVGIG (reference sequence). This CDR3 is 14 amino acids long. V shed 2 bases and J shed 1 base, with 10 bases lying between them. The CDR3: CAWSLGAGTDTQYF. In nucleotides, the CDR3 is TGTGCCTGGAGTCTAGGGGCGGGCACAGATACGCAGTATTTT.

V gene TRBV4-2 combines with J gene TRBJ2-2; tentatively, D is TRBD2 (5 bases). Trimming removed 0 bases from V and 4 bases from J, with 12 bases in between. The CDR3 contains 16 residues. Looked up from germline, CDR1 is LGHNA and CDR2 is YNFKEQ. DNA of the CDR3: TGTGCCAGCAGCCAAGAAGGAGGCTTAGTCACCGGGGAGCTGTTTTTT. Protein sequence: CASSQEGGLVTGELFF.

The chain is built from TRBV7-2 and TRBJ2-5; 8 bases align to TRBD2. J gave up 5 bases and V 6 bases, and 14 bases lay outside the gene matches. Germline-derived CDR1 and CDR2 are SGHTA and FQGNSA. CDR3 length: 16 amino acids. The CDR3 protein is CASRPNSGAAGETQYF. The CDR3 bases are TGTGCCAGCAGGCCTAATAGCGGGGCAGCCGGGGAGACCCAGTACTTC.

The CDR3 bases are TGTGCCAGCAGTTACCCTACGACGGGCACTGAAGCTTTCTTT. It encodes CASSYPTTGTEAFF. This chain connects TRBV6-6 to TRBJ1-1, with unresolved D. The CDR3 sequence is 14 residues long. V was clipped by 2 bases and J by 4 bases, with 11 bases between them. CDR1 is MNHNY, CDR2 SVGAGI, per germline (reference sequence).

The sample holds a few counts of this clone. The CDR3 nucleotides read TGTGCCAGCAGCCCGACAGGGGGCCGGGAGACCCAGTACTTC. It is translated as CASSPTGGRETQYF. The chain couples TRBV7-2 to TRBJ2-5, with 10 positions matching TRBD1. Germline lookup yields CDR1 SGHTA and CDR2 FQGNSA. J lost 5 bases, V lost 5 bases, and 5 bases had no gene match. This CDR3 contains 14 residues.

This chain uses TRBV5-6 with TRBJ2-3; 9 bases fit TRBD2. Germline V lookup: CDR1 SGHDT, CDR2 YYEEEE. With 1 base clipped from V and 1 base from J, the junction kept 10 bases outside the gene matches. The CDR3 loop spans 18 amino acids. The CDR3 sequence is CASSLPSGGLRGTDTQYF. The DNA for the CDR3 is TGTGCCAGCAGCTTGCCCAGCGGGGGGCTCCGGGGCACAGATACGCAGTATTTT.

This rearrangement joins TRBV29-1 to TRBJ2-3; a possible D gene is TRBD2 (7 bases). The CDR3 has 15 residues. CDR1 and CDR2 (germline): SQVTM, ANQGSEA. Trimming shortened V by 1 base and J by 3 bases, and 14 bases separated the two germline ends. For the CDR3, the DNA is TGCAGCGTTGAAGCCCTAAGGGGGGGGACAGATACGCAGTATTTT. Its protein product is CSVEALRGGTDTQYF.